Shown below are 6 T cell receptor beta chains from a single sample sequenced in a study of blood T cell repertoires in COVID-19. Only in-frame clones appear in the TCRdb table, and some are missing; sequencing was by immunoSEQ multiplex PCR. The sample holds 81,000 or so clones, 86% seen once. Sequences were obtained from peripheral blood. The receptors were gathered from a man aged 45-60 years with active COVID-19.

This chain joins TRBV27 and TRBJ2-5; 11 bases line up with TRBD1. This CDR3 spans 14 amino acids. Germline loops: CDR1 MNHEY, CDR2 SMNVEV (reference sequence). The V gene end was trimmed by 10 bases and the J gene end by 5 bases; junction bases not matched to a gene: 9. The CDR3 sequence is CATADRGPVETQYF. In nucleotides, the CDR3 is TGTGCCACCGCGGACAGGGGGCCCGTTGAGACCCAGTACTTC.

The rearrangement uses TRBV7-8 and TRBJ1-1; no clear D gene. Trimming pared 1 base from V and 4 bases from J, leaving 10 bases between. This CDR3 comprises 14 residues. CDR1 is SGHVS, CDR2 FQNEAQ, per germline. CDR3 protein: CASSLGGPGTEAFF. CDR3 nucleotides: TGTGCCAGCAGCTTAGGAGGGCCGGGCACTGAAGCTTTCTTT.

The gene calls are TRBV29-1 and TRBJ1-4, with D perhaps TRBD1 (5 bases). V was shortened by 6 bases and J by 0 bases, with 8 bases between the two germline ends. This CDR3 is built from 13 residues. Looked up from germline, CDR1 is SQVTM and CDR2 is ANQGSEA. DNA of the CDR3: TGCAGCGTCAGGGAAGCAACTAATGAAAAACTGTTTTTT. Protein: CSVREATNEKLFF.

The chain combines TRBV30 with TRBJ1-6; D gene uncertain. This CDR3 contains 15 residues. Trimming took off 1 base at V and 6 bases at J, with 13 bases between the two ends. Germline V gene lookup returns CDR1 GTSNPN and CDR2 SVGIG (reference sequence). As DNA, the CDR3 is TGTGCCTGGAGTGGACGGGTCCGAATTAATTCACCCCTCCACTTT. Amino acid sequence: CAWSGRVRINSPLHF. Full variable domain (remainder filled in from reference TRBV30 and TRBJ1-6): SQTIHQWPATLVQPVGSPLSLECTVEGTSNPNLYWYRQAAGRGLQLLFYSVGIGQISSEVPQNLSASRPQDRQFILSSKKLLLSDSGFYLCAWSGRVRINSPLHFGNGTRLTVT.

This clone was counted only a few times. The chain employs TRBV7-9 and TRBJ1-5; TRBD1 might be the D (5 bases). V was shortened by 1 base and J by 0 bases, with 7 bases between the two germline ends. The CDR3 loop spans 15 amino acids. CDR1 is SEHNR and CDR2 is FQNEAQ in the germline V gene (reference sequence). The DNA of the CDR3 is TGTGCCAGCAGCTTAGGCAGGGATAGCAATCAGCCCCAGCATTTT. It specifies CASSLGRDSNQPQHF.

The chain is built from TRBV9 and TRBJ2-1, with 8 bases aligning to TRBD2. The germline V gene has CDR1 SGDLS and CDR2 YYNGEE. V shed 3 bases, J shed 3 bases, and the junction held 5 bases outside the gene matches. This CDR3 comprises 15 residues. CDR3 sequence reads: CASSATSVNYNEQFF. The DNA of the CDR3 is TGTGCCAGCAGCGCGACTAGCGTGAACTACAATGAGCAGTTCTTC.